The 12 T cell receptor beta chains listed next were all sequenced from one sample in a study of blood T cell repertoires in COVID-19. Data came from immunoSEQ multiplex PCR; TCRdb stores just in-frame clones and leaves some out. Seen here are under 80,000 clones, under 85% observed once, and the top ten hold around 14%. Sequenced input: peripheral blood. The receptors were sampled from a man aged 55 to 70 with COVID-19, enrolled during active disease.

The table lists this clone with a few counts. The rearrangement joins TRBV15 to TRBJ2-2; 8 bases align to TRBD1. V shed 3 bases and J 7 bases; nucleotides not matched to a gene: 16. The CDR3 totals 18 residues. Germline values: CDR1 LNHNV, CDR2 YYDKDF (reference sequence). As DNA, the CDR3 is TGTGCCACCAGCAGGGAATCTAGCTGGACAGGGAGTAGCGGGGAGCTGTTTTTT. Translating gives CATSRESSWTGSSGELFF.

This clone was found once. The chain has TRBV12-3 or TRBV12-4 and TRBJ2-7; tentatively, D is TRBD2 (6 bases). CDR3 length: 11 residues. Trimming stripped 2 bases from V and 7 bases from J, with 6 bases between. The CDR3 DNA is TGTGCCAGCAGTTTAAGCGGGGAGCAGTACTTC. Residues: CASSLSGEQYF.

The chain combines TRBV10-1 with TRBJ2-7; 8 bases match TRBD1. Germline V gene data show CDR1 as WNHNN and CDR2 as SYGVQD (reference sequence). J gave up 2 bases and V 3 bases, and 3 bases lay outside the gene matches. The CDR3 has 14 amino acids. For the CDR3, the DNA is TGCGCCAGCAGTGATGGACAGGGAGCCTACGAGCAGTACTTC. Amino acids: CASSDGQGAYEQYF.

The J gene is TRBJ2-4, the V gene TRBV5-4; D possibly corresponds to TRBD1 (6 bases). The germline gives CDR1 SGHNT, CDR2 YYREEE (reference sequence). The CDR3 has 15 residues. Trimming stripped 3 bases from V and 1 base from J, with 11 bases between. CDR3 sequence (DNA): TGTGCCAGCAGCTCTACAGGGCGGGCCAAAAACATTCAGTACTTC. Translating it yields CASSSTGRAKNIQYF.

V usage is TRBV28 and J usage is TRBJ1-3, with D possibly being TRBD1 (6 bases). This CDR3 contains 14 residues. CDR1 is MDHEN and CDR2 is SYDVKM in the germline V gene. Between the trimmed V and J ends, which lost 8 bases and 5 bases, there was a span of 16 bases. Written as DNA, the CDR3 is TGTGCCAGCCTACCCGGAGGACAGCGAAACACCATATATTTT. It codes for CASLPGGQRNTIYF.

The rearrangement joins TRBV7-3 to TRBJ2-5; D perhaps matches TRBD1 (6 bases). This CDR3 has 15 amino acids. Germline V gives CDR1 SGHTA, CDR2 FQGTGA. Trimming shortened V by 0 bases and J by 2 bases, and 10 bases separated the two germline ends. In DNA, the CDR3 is TGTGCCAGCAGCTTAACCGGGACACCACAAGAGACCCAGTACTTC. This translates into CASSLTGTPQETQYF.

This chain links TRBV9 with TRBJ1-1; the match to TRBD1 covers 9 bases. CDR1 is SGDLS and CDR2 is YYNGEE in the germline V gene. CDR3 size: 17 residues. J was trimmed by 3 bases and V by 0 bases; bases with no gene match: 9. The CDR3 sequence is CASSVVKDRGADTEAFF. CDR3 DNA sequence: TGTGCCAGCAGCGTAGTAAAGGACAGGGGAGCGGACACTGAAGCTTTCTTT. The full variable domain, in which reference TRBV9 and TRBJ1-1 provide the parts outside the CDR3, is DSGVTQTPKHLITATGQRVTLRCSPRSGDLSVYWYQQSLDQGLQFLIQYYNGEERAKGNILERFSAQQFPDLHSELNLSSLELGDSALYFCASSVVKDRGADTEAFFGQGTRLTVV.

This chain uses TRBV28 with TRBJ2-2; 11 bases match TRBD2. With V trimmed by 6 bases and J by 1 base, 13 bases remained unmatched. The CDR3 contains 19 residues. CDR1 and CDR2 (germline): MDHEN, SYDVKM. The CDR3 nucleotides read TGTGCCAGCAGACCGGGCGGGCTAGCGGGAGGACAGAACACCGGGGAGCTGTTTTTT. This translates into CASRPGGLAGGQNTGELFF.

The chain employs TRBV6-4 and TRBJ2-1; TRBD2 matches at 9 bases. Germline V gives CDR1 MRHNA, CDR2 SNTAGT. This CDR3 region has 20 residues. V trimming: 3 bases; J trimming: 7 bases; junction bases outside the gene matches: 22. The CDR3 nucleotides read TGTGCCAGCAGTGAGTTGGGCAGCGAGGTGGGACTAGCCCAGTTAAATGAGCAGTTCTTC. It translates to CASSELGSEVGLAQLNEQFF.

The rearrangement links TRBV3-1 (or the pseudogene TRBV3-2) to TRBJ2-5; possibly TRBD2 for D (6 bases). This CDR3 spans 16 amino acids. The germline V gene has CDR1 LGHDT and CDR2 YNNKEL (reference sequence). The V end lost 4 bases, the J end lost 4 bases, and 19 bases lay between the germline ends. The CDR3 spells CASSPGRAGSGETQYF. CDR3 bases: TGTGCCAGCAGCCCCGGTCGTGCGGGATCGGGAGAGACCCAGTACTTC.

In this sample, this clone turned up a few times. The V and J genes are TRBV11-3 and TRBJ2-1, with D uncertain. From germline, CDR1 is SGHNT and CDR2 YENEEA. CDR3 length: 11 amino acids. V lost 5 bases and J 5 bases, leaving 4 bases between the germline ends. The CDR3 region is CASSLNNEQFF. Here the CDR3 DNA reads TGTGCCAGCAGCCTAAACAATGAGCAGTTCTTC.

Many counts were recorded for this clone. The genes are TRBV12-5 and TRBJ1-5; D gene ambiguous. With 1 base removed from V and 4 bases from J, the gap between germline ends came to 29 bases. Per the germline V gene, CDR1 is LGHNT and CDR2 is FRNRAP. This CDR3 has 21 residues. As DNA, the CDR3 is TGTGCTAGTGGTTTGGCCCCACTCCCCCTGTCCCCTCAGCGGGGTAATCAGCCCCAGCATTTT. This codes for CASGLAPLPLSPQRGNQPQHF.